The following is a T cell receptor beta chain sequence with its context. Its antigen is currently not known. Base qualities are missing; no much larger clone stands one base away. From the germline V gene, CDR1 is SGHTS and CDR2 is YDEGEE. Reading from cysteine to phenylalanine, the CDR3 counts 15 amino acids. The entry retains the CDR3 DNA only, 45 bases that are in frame from base 1. V gives up 4 bases and J gives up 7 bases, and the segment between their germline ends measures 21 bases. The cohort consisted of hundreds of healthy bone marrow donors. At the time of sampling, every cohort member was nominally healthy, though immune exposures that went unrecorded were likely present. The donor tested CMV seronegative, placing the donor among the roughly 400 seronegative members of the cohort. A peripheral blood sample was collected from each donor, and TCR beta sequencing was performed on peripheral blood mononuclear cells. The Qiagen DNeasy Blood Extraction Kit was used to extract genomic DNA from the blood cell samples.

Receptor amplification or capture employed the immunoSEQ multiplex PCR assay. For the multiplex PCR, a mixture combining 60 forward primers for TCR Vbeta segments and 13 reverse primers for TCR Jbeta segments was used. The CDR3 region of rearranged TCR beta genes was amplified from genomic DNA with a multiplex PCR assay. The amplified TCR beta libraries were sequenced on the Illumina HiSeq System as 87-base-pair reads. The study's own analysis went as follows. A later analysis tallied roughly 80 million unique TCR beta chains across the 660 or so repertoires, and about 12 million of those chains were shared by two or more donors. A nearest-neighbor algorithm error-corrected the raw reads and collapsed the reads into unique sequences, merging closely related sequences to remove PCR and sequencing errors. V, D and J gene segments were assigned by aligning CDR3 sequences to IMGT reference sequences. For a sequence to be retained, at least a six-nucleotide match to both a V gene segment and a J gene segment was required. A rearrangement was called productive if the CDR3 had no stop codons and remained in frame with V and J, and every other rearrangement was called non-productive. CDR3 was defined according to IMGT convention as the region running from the second conserved V-encoded cysteine to the conserved J-encoded phenylalanine. The earlier analysis of 587 of the donors excluded sequences that lacked an unambiguous match to a single V gene segment. An earlier analysis of roughly 590 of the donors called V segments functional above 56.7% productive rearrangements and segregating when the between-donor standard deviation exceeded 5%. To diagnose cytomegalovirus status from the catalog of TCR beta chain sequences, a statistical classification framework was built. A later analysis assigned V and J genes by comparing TCR nucleotide sequences with IMGT/GENE-DB human TR gene sequences. A later analysis assigned CDR3 sequences and most-parsimonious VDJ recombination scenarios with the TCRdist pipeline. In a later analysis, each TCR beta chain was defined by its CDR3 amino acid sequence together with its V-gene family, and reads lacking a unique V-gene family were excluded. In a later analysis, 550 to 650 highly shared, low-generation-probability nucleotide sequences were removed to address suspected cross-contamination and a sequencing artifact. A later analysis calculated a clonal expansion index for each public chain from normalized within-repertoire ranks of inferred template counts. In a later analysis, generation probabilities were computed using a VDJ recombination model fitted to out-of-frame rearrangements, and the results were checked against IGoR. A later analysis scored TCR-TCR, TCR-HLA and TCR-CMV co-occurrence with hypergeometric tests, applying a repertoire-size bias correction to TCR pairs. In a later analysis, false discovery rates were estimated by permuting HLA or CMV assignments 20 times. In a later analysis, co-occurring TCRs were grouped with DBSCAN, and TCRdist sequence similarity was added when clustering was performed within HLA-allele-positive subsets. Repertoires with fewer than 30,000 or more than 120,000 public chains were left out of co-occurrence clustering, as were about 5 repertoires with anomalous nucleotide sharing. Not all clones reach the TCRdb copy of this immuneACCESS table, which keeps in-frame sequences only. Checked studies attribute under half of the gap to unresolved V genes and leave the rest unexplained. That table supplies the V and J calls and clone size; D and trimming were determined from the DNA. This sample gives about 180,000 clones in total; just under 80% of them show up just once. Of the sample, 1.5% to 2% is held by the ten largest clones.

This sample is part of a study of cytomegalovirus exposure and HLA in healthy donors (dated by TCRdb to 2017 to 2019). About the study as a whole: An earlier analysis of 587 of the donors reported 276 Gb of sequence data and about 120 million unique TCR beta sequences obtained from roughly 170 million T cells. About 330 gigabases of sequencing data and 70 million to 100 million unique TCR sequences made up an early release that covered roughly 670 HLA-typed donors. Of the approximately 370 genotyped donors, 75% to 85% were placed in the genetic ancestry cluster associated with self-reported Caucasian donors. The study was designed to test whether signatures of past pathogen exposure could be identified by cataloging public T cell receptors. The T cell repertoires of about 700 subjects were profiled by immunosequencing and related to cytomegalovirus serostatus. In addition to the first cohort of roughly 700 subjects, a separate validation cohort of approximately 120 different subjects was used. To predict cytomegalovirus infection status, the study combined high-throughput TCR immunosequencing, statistical association of individual TCRs with disease status, and machine learning. A later analysis re-analyzed previously published TCR beta repertoires from about 730 donors and added high-resolution HLA genotyping to study TCR occurrence patterns. In the later analysis, no new phenotypic data were used to find candidate immune exposures; instead, reliance was placed on TCR beta sequences and their occurrence across donors. An earlier analysis of around 580 of the donors used high-throughput TCR beta sequencing to judge whether each TCR beta V gene segment behaved as functional or pseudogenic. Donor age, sex, ethnicity and CMV serostatus were collected together with the repertoire data. Genome-wide SNP genotypes for about 55% of the roughly 670 donors were used in a later genetic analysis, which treated that subset as a discovery cohort. All discovery cohort repertoires had been generated using a single sequencing platform. Class I and class II HLA loci were covered by the typing at four-digit resolution. The number of donors typed differed by locus, with about 629-630 for A, B, C, DRB1 and DQB1, 522 for DQA1, 600 to 610 for DPA1, and 450 to 480 for DPB1. Roughly five DR-DQ haplotypes were treated as single units for association and clustering because of strong linkage in the cohort. Across under 500 genotyped donors of the cohort, an average of roughly 250,000 unique TCR beta nucleotide sequences per donor were sequenced, and approximately 17% of those sequences were non-productive. Results and caveats for the whole study, not just this receptor: A further reported finding was that TCR beta sequences accurately predicted the HLA-A and HLA-B alleles for most subjects in the first cohort. A cluster of highly shared sequence variants was judged likely to represent a technical artifact of the sequencing pipeline. According to a later genetic analysis, donors in an Asian-associated ancestry cluster had fewer N-insertions in productive TCRs than the approximately 630-donor mean. A later analysis found that most CMV-associated TCR beta chains appeared HLA-restricted, with HLA associations seemingly driven largely by CMV exposure. Most TCR sequences were observed very rarely across donors, whereas some public TCRs were present in many individuals. In a later analysis, the rate of TCR association differed among HLA loci, with DRB1 alleles having the most associated TCRs and HLA-C alleles having the fewest. A later analysis found that HLA-associated TCR beta chains were more clonally expanded and had lower generation probabilities than equally common non-associated chains. An earlier analysis of 450 to 750 of the donors showed that most TCR beta V segments appeared in productive rearrangements either about 87% or about 30% of the time, which broadly matched IMGT annotations. Because the 87-base-pair reads could not distinguish some IMGT-functional V segments, including TRBV6-2 and TRBV6-3, those segments were excluded. The only immune exposure information available for the cohort was CMV serostatus. When HLA alleles, especially DR and DQ, strongly co-occurred, attributing TCR associations to individual alleles was difficult. Because counts were too low, more than 15 rarely observed V segments, including chromosome 9 orphons, were left out of the earlier analysis of 587 of the donors. A total of fewer than 200 TCR beta chains were listed by the study as associated with cytomegalovirus. A later analysis reported that several top co-occurrence clusters appeared linked to parvovirus B19, influenza, CMV and Epstein-Barr virus. Sequencing depth was assumed to be roughly uniform across donors in the presence/absence analyses, though that assumption may not hold. According to the authors, the approach could potentially be generalized to other disease states and immunological phenotypes. Linkage disequilibrium might explain the correlated functional status among segregating V segments, but an unknown experimental factor could not be ruled out. Because HLA typing was missing for some donors at each locus, association tests included only the typed subset. At a false discovery rate of 0.05, a later analysis linked 16,951 TCR beta sequences to specific HLA alleles. In this cohort, only TCR beta chains were sequenced, and detectable features were limited by the absence of alpha or paired-chain data. A few of the identified cytomegalovirus-associated TCR beta chains were confirmed in vitro to be specific for cytomegalovirus antigens. The classifier was reported to diagnose cytomegalovirus status with high specificity and sensitivity in both the original cohort and the validation cohort. V-gene and J-gene trimming of TCR beta chains was associated with a missense DCLRE1C variant in a later genetic analysis, and the association was replicated in an independent cohort.

This sequence originates from a woman aged 25-40 years in good health and CMV-seronegative. The receptor chain draws on TRBV5-8 and TRBJ2-7, and possibly TRBD2, on 5 matching bases. The sequenced material came from PBMCs. The DNA reads TGTGCCAGCAGCCCCGAGGGTTTGAGGGTAGGAGAGCAGTACTTC. This is translated as CASSPEGLRVGEQYF.